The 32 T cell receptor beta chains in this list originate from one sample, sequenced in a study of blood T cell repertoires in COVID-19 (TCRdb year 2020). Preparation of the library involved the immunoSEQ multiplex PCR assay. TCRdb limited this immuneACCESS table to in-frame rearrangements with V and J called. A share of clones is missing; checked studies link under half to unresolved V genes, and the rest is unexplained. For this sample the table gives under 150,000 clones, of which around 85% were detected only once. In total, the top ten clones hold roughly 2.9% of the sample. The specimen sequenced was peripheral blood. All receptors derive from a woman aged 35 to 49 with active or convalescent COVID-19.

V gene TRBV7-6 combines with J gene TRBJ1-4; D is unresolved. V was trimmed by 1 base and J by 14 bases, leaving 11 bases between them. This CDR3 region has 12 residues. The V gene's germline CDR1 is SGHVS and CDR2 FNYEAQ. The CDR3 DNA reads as TGTGCCAGCAGCTTAGATCCCGGGTGGCTGTTTTTT. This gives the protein CASSLDPGWLFF. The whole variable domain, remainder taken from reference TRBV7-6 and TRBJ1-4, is GAGVSQSPRYKVTKRGQDVALRCDPISGHVSLYWYRQALGQGPEFLTYFNYEAQQDKSGLPNDRFSAERPEGSISTLTIQRTEQRDSAMYRCASSLDPGWLFFGSGTQLSVL.

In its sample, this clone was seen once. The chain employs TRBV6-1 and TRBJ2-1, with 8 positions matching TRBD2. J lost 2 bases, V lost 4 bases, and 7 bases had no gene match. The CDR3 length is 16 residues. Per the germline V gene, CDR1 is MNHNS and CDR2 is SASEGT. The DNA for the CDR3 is TGTGCCAGCAGTGTATCGGGGGGGGCGCCCTACAATGAGCAGTTCTTC. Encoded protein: CASSVSGGAPYNEQFF.

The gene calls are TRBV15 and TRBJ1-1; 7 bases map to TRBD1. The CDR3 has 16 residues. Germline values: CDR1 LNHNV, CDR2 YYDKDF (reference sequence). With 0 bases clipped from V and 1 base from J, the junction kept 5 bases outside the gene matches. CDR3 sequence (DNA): TGTGCCACCAGCAGAGATATGGGGACAGCGAACACTGAAGCTTTCTTT. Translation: CATSRDMGTANTEAFF.

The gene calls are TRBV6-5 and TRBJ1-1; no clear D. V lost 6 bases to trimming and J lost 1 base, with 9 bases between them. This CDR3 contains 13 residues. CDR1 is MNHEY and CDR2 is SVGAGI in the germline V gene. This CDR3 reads CASRLHGNTEAFF. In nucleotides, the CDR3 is TGTGCCAGCAGACTACACGGGAACACTGAAGCTTTCTTT.

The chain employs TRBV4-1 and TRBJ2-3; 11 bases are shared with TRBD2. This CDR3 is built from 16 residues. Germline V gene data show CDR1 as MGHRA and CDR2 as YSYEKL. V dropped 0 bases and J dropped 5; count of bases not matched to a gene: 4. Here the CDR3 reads CASSQEGLAGGDTQYF. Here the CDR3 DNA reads TGCGCCAGCAGCCAAGAGGGGCTAGCGGGAGGAGATACGCAGTATTTT.

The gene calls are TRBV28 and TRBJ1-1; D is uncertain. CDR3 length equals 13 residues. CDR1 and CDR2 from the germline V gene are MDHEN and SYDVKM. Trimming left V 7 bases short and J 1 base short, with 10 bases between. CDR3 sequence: CASTPPPNTEAFF. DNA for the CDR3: TGTGCCAGCACCCCCCCTCCGAACACTGAAGCTTTCTTT.

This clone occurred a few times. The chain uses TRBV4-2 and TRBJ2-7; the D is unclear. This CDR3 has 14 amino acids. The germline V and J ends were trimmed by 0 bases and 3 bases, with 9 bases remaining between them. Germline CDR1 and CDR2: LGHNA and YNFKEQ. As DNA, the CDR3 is TGTGCCAGCAGCCAAGATTTGGGCCGCTACGAGCAGTACTTC. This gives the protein CASSQDLGRYEQYF.

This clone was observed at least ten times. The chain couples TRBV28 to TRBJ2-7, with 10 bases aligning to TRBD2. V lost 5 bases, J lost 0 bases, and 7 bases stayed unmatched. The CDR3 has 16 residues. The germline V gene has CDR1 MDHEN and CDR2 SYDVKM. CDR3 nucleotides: TGTGCCAGCAGTACTAGCGGGGCGGGAAGCTCCTACGAGCAGTACTTC. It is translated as CASSTSGAGSSYEQYF. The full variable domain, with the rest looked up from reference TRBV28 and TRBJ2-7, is DVKVTQSSRYLVKRTGEKVFLECVQDMDHENMFWYRQDPGLGLRLIYFSYDVKMKEKGDIPEGYSVSREKKERFSLILESASTNQTSMYLCASSTSGAGSSYEQYFGPGTRLTVT.

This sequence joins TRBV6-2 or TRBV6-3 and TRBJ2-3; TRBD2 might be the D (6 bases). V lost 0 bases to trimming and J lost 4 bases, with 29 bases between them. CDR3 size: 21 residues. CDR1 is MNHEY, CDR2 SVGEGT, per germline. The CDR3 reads CASSYSGLSMSLGDPADTQYF. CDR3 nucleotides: TGTGCCAGCAGTTACTCGGGACTGTCGATGAGCCTAGGGGACCCGGCAGATACGCAGTATTTT.

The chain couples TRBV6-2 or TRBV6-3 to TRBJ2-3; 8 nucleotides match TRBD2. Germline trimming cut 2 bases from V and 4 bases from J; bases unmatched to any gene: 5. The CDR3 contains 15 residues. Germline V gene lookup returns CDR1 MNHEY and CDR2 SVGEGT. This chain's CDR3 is CASSYVGLVSDTQYF. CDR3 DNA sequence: TGTGCCAGCAGTTACGTGGGACTAGTTTCAGATACGCAGTATTTT.

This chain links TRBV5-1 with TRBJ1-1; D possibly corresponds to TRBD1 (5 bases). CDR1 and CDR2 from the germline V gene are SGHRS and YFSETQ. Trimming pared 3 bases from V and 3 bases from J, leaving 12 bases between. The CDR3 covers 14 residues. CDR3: CASSSARRDTEAFF. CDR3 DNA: TGCGCCAGCAGCTCCGCCCGCAGGGACACTGAAGCTTTCTTT.

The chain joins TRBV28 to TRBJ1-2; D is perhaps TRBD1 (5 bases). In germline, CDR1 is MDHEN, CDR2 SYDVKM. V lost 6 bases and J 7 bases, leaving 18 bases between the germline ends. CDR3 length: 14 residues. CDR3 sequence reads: CASRVSGRVTGYTF. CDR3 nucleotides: TGTGCCAGCAGAGTTTCAGGCAGGGTGACTGGCTACACCTTC.

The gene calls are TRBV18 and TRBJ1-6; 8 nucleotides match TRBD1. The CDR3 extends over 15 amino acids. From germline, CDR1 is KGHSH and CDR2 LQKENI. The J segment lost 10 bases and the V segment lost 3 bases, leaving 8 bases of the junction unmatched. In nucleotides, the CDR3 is TGTGCCAGCTCACCCGACAGGGGCTTAGGGTCACCCCTCCACTTT. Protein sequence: CASSPDRGLGSPLHF.

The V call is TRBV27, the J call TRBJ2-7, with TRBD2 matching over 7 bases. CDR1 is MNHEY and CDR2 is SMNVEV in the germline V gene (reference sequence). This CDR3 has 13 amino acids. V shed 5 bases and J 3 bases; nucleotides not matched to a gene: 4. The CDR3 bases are TGTGCCAGCAGTCAGGGACTATTCTACGAGCAGTACTTC. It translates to CASSQGLFYEQYF.

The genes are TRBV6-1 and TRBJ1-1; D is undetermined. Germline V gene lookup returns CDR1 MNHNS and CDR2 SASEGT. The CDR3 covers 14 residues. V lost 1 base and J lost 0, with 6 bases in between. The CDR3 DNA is TGTGCCAGCAGTGAAGGACGGGTGAACACTGAAGCTTTCTTT. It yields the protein CASSEGRVNTEAFF.

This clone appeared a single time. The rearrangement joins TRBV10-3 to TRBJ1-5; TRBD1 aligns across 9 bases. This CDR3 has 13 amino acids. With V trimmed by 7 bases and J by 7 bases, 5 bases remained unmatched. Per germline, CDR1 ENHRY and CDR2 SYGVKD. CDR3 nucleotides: TGTGCCATCAAGGGACAGGGTGGCCAGCCCCAGCATTTT. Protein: CAIKGQGGQPQHF.

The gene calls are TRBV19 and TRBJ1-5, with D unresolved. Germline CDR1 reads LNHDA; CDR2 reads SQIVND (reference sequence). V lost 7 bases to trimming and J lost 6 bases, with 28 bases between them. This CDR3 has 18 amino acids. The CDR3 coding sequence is TGTGCCAGTACCAATATTCCCCGGGGAGGGATTCCAGGTCAGCCCCAGCATTTT. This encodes CASTNIPRGGIPGQPQHF.

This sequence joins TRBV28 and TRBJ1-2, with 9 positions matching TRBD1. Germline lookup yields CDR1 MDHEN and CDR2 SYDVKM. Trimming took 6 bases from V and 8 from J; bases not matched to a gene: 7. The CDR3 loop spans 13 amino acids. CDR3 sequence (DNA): TGTGCCAGCAGCCGCCCCGGGACAGGGGGCTACACCTTC. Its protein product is CASSRPGTGGYTF.

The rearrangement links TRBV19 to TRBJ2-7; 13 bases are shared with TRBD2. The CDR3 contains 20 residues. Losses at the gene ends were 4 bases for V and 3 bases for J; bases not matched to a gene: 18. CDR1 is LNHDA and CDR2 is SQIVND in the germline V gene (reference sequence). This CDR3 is CASSKVRGLAGVSIIYEQYF. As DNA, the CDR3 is TGTGCCAGTAGTAAGGTGCGCGGACTAGCGGGAGTCAGTATAATCTACGAGCAGTACTTC.

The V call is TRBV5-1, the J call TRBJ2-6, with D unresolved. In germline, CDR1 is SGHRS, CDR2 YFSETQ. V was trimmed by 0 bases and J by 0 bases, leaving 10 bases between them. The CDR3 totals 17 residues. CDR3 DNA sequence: TGCGCCAGCAGCTTGGGGGCGACACCCTCTGGGGCCAACGTCCTGACTTTC. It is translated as CASSLGATPSGANVLTF.

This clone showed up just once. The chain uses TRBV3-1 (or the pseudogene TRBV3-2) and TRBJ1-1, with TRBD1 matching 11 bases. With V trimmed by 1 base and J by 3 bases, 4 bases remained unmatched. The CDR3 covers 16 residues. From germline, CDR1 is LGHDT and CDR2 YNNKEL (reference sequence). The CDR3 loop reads CASSQAWDRGDTEAFF. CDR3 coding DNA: TGTGCCAGCAGCCAAGCCTGGGACAGGGGGGACACTGAAGCTTTCTTT.

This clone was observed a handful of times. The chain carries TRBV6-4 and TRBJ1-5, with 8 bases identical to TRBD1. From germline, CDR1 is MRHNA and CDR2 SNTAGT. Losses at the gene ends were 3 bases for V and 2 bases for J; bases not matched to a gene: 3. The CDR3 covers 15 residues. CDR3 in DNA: TGTGCCAGCAGTGAAAAGACAGGGGGCAATCAGCCCCAGCATTTT. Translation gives CASSEKTGGNQPQHF.

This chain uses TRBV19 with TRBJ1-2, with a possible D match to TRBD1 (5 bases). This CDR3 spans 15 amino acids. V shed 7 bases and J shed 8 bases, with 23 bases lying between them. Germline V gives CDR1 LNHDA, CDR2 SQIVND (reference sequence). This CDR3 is CASIDLRGGEGGYTF. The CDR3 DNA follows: TGTGCCAGTATCGACCTACGGGGAGGGGAAGGAGGCTACACCTTC.

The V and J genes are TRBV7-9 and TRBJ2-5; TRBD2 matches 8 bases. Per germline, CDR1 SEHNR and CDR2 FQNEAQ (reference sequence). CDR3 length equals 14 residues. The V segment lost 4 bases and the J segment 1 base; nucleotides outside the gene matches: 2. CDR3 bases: TGTGCCAGCAGCTCTACTAGCGGCCAAGAGACCCAGTACTTC. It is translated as CASSSTSGQETQYF. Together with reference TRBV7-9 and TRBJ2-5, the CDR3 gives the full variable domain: DTGVSQNPRHKITKRGQNVTFRCDPISEHNRLYWYRQTLGQGPEFLTYFQNEAQLEKSRLLSDRFSAERPKGSFSTLEIQRTEQGDSAMYLCASSSTSGQETQYFGPGTRLLVL.

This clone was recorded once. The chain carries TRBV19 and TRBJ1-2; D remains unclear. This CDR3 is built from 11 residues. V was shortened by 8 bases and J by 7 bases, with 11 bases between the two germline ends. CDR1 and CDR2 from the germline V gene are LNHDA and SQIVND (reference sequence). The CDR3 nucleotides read TGTGCCAGTCAACAGTCAGGTGGCTACACCTTC. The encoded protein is CASQQSGGYTF. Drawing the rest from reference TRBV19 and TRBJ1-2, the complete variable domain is DGGITQSPKYLFRKEGQNVTLSCEQNLNHDAMYWYRQDPGQGLRLIYYSQIVNDFQKGDIAEGYSVSREKKESFPLTVTSAQKNPTAFYLCASQQSGGYTFGSGTRLTVV.

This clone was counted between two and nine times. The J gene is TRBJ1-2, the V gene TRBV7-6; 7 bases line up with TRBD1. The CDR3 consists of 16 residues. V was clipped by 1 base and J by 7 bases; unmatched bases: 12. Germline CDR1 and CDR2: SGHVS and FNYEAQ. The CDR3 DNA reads TGTGCCAGCAGCTTAGGGGCGGGACAGTCTATGGGTGGCTACACCTTC. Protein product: CASSLGAGQSMGGYTF.

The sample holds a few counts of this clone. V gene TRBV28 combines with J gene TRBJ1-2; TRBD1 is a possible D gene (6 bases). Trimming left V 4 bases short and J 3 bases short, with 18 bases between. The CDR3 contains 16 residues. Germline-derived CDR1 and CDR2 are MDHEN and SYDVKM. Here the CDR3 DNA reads TGTGCCAGCAGTTCGATCCCGGGACACGTGCACTATGGCTACACCTTC. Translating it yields CASSSIPGHVHYGYTF.

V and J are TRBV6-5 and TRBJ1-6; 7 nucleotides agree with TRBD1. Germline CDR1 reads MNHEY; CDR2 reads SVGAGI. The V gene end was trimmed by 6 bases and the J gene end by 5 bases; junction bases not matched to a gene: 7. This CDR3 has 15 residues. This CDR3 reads CASRSTGTDNSPLHF. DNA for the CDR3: TGTGCCAGCAGATCTACCGGGACAGATAATTCACCCCTCCACTTT.

The CDR3 spells CASSERDRGHEEKLFF. The CDR3 nucleotides read TGTGCCAGCAGTGAACGGGACAGGGGGCACGAAGAAAAACTGTTTTTT. This rearrangement joins TRBV27 to TRBJ1-4; 12 bases are a match to TRBD1. CDR1 and CDR2 (germline): MNHEY, SMNVEV (reference sequence). V lost 5 bases and J lost 8; bases outside the gene matches: 9. This CDR3 is built from 16 residues. Drawing the rest from reference TRBV27 and TRBJ1-4, the complete variable domain is EAQVTQNPRYLITVTGKKLTVTCSQNMNHEYMSWYRQDPGLGLRQIYYSMNVEVTDKGDVPEGYKVSRKEKRNFPLILESPSPNQTSLYFCASSERDRGHEEKLFFGSGTQLSVL.

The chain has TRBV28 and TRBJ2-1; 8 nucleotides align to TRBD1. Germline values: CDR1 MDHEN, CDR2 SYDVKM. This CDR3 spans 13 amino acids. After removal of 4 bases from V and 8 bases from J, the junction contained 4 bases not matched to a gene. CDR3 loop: CASSYDRGYEQFF. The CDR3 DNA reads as TGTGCCAGCAGTTACGACAGGGGCTATGAGCAGTTCTTC.

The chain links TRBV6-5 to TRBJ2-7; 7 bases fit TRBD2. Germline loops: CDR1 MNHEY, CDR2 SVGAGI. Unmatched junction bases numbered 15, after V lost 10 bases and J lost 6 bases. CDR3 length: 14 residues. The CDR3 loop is CATTVMGGIREQYF. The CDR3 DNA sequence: TGTGCCACCACCGTGATGGGGGGGATACGCGAGCAGTACTTC.

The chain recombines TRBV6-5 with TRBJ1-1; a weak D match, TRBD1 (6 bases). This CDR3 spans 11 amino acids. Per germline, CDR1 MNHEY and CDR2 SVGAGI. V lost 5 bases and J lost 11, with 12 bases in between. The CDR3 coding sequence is TGTGCCAGCAGTACAGGGTATCGGGCTTTCTTT. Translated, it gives CASSTGYRAFF.